This T cell receptor beta chain stems from a study of blood T cell repertoires in COVID-19. Study information: Researchers got acute and convalescent COVID-19 samples from the United States, Italy and Spain. Sample material is recorded as cDNA or gDNA derived from T cells, B-cell-depleted T cells, or PBMCs.

Repertoires were generated with immunoSEQ multiplex PCR, while TCRdb's copy carries only in-frame clones and drops some. The table records 60,000 or so clones, 75% to 90% of them present only once. To note about this clone: Within the sample, other DNA sequences also encode this same CDR3.

The specimen sequenced was peripheral blood. This clonotype originated in a human donor with active COVID-19. The donor label of this sample is uncertain.

Here the CDR3 reads CASSLSGGFGNTIYF. CDR3 nucleotides: TGTGCCAGCAGCTTAAGCGGGGGCTTCGGAAACACCATATATTTT. This rearrangement joins TRBV7-3 to TRBJ1-3, with D tentatively TRBD1 (6 bases). Germline V gene data show CDR1 as SGHTA and CDR2 as FQGTGA. The CDR3 runs 15 residues. V lost 1 base to trimming and J lost 4 bases, with 11 bases between them.